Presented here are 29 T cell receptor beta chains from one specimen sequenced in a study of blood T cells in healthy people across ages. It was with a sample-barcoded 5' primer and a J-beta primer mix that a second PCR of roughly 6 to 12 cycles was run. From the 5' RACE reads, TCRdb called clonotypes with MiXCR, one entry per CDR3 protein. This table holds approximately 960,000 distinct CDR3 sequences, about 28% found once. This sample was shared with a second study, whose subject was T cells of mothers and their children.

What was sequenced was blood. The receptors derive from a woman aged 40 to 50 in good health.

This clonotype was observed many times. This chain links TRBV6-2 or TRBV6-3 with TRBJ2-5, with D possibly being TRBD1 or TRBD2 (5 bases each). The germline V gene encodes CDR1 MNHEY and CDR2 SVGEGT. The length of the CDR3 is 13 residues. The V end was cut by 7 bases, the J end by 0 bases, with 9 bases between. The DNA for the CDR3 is TGTGCCAGCAACCGGGGCAACCAAGAGACCCAGTACTTC. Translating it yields CASNRGNQETQYF.

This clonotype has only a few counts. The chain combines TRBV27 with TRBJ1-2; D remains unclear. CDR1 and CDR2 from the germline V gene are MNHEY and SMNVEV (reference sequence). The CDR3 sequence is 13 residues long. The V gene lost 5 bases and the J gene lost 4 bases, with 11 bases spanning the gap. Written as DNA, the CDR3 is TGTGCCAGCAGTCCACGGGCCTTCTATGGCTACACCTTC. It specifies CASSPRAFYGYTF.

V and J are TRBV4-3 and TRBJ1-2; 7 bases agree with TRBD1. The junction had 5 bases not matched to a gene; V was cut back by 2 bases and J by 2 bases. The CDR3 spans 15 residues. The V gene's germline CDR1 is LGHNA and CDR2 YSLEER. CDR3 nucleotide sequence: TGCGCCAGCAGCCAACGGACAGGCCAAAACTATGGCTACACCTTC. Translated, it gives CASSQRTGQNYGYTF.

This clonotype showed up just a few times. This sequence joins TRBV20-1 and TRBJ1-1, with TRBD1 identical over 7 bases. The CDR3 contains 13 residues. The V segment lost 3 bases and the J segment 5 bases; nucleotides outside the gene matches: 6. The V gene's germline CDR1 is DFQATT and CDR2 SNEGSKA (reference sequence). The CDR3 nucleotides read TGCAGTGCTAGCAACAACAGGGGAACTGAAGCTTTCTTT. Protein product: CSASNNRGTEAFF.

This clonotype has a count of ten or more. CDR3 bases: TGTGCCAGCAGTATAAGAGACCCCGGGACAGGGAGAATCGGGGCCAACGTCCTGACTTTC. Residues: CASSIRDPGTGRIGANVLTF. The chain uses TRBV12-3 or TRBV12-4 and TRBJ2-6; 9 bases match TRBD1. The V and J ends lost 5 bases and 4 bases, in that order; junction bases with no gene match: 18. The length of the CDR3 is 20 residues.

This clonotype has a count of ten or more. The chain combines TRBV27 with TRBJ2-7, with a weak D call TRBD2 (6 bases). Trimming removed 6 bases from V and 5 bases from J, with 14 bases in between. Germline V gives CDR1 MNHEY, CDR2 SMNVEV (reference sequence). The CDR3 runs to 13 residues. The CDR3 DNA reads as TGTGCCAGCAGCCCATGGGGGGTTGACGAGCAGTACTTC. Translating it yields CASSPWGVDEQYF.

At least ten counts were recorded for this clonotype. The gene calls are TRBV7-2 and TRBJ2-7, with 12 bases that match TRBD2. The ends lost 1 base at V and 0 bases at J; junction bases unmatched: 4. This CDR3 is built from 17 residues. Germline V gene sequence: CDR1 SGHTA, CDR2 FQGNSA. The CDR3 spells CASSLGLAGVISYEQYF. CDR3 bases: TGTGCCAGCAGCTTAGGACTAGCGGGGGTGATCTCCTACGAGCAGTACTTC.

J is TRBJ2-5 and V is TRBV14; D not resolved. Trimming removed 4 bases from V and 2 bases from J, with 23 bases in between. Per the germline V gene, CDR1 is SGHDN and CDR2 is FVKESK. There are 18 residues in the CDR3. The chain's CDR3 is CASSPLRRGLTVQETQYF. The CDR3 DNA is TGTGCCAGCAGCCCGCTGCGTCGTGGGTTAACCGTACAAGAGACCCAGTACTTC.

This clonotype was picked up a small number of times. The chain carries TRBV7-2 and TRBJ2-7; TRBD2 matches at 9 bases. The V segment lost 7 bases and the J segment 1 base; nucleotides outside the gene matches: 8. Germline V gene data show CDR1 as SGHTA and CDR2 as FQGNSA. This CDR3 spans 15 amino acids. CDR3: CASNSQLAGSYEQYF. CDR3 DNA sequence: TGTGCCAGCAACTCCCAGCTAGCGGGGTCCTACGAGCAGTACTTC.

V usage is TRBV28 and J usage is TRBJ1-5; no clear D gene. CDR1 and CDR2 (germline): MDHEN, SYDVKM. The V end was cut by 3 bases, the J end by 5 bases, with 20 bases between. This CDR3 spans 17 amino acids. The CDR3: CASSFLVPRRLDQPQHF. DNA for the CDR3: TGTGCCAGCAGTTTCTTGGTCCCTCGCCGTCTGGATCAGCCCCAGCATTTT.

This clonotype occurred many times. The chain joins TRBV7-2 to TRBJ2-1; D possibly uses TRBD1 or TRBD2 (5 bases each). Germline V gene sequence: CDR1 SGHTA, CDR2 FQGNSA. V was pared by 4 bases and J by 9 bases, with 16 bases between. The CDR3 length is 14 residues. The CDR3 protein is CASSSSGRDGEQFF. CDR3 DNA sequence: TGTGCCAGCAGCTCTTCAGGAAGGGACGGTGAGCAGTTCTTC.

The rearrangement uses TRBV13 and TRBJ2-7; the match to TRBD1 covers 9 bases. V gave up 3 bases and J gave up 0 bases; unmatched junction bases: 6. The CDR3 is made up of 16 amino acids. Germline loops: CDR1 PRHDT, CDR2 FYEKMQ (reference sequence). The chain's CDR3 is CASSLAWDRDSYEQYF. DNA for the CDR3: TGTGCCAGCAGCTTGGCTTGGGACAGGGACTCCTACGAGCAGTACTTC.

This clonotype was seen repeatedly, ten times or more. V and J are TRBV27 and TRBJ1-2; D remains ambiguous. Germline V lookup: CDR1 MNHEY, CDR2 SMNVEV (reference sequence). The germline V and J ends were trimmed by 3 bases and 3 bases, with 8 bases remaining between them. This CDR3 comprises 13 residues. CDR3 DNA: TGTGCCAGCAGTTTGAACTGGGACTATGGCTACACCTTC. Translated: CASSLNWDYGYTF.

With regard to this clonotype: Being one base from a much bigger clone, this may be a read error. CDR3 DNA: TGTGCCAGCAGCTTTAGCGGGGTTGGCTACAATGAGCAGTACTTC. It codes for CASSFSGVGYNEQYF. The V gene is TRBV7-2, the J gene TRBJ2-1; 8 bases map to TRBD2. The J call could be wrong; TRBJ2-7 is a better fit for the DNA end. This CDR3 comprises 15 residues. Germline V gene lookup returns CDR1 SGHTA and CDR2 FQGNSA.

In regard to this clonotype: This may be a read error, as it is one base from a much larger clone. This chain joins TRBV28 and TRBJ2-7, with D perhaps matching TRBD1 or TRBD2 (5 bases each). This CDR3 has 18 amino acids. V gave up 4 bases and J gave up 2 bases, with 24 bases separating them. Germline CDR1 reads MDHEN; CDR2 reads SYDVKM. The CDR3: CASSSPIWGRDRAYEQYF. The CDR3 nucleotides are TGTGCCAGCAGTTCCCCCATCTGGGGCCGGGACCGAGCCTACGAGCAGTACTTC. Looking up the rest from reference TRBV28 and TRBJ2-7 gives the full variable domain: DVKVTQSSRYLVKRTGEKVFLECVQDMDHENMFWYRQDPGLGLRLIYFSYDVKMKEKGDIPEGYSVSREKKERFSLILESASTNQTSMYLCASSSPIWGRDRAYEQYFGPGTRLTVT.

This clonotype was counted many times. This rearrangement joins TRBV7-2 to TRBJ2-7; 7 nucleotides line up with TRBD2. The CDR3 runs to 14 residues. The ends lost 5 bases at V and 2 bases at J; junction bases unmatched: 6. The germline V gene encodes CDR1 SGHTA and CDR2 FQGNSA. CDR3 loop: CASSIDGGTYEQYF. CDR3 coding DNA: TGTGCCAGCAGCATAGACGGGGGGACCTACGAGCAGTACTTC.

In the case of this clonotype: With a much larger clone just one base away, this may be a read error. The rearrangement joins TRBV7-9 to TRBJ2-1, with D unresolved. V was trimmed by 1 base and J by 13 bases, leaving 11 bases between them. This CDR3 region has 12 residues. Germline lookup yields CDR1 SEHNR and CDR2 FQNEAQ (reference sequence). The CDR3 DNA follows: TGTGCCAGCAGCTTAGAATACGAGACCCAGTTCTTC. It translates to CASSLEYETQFF.

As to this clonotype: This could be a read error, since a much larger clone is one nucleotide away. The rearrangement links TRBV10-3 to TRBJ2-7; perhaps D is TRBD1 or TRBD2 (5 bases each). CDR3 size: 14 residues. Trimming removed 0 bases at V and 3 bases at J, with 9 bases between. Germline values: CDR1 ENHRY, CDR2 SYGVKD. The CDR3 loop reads CAISESWDGYEQYF. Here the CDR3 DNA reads TGTGCCATCAGTGAGTCCTGGGACGGCTACGAGCAGTACTTC.

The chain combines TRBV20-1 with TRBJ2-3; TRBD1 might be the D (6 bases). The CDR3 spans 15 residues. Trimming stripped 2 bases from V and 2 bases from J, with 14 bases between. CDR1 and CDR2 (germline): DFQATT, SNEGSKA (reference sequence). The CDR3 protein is CSARQGLLITDTQYF. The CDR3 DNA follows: TGCAGTGCTAGACAGGGGCTCTTGATCACAGATACGCAGTATTTT.

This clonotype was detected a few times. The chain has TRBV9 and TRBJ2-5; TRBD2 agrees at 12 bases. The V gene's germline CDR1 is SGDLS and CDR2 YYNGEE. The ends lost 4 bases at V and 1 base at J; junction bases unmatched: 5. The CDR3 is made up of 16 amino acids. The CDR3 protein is CASSSGLAGSQETQYF. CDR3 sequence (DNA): TGTGCCAGCAGCTCAGGACTAGCGGGGTCCCAAGAGACCCAGTACTTC.

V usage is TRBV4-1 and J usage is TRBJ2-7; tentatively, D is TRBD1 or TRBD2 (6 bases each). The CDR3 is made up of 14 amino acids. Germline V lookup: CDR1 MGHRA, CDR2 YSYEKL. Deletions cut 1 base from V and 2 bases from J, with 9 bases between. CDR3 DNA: TGCGCCAGCAGCCAAGCGGAGGGGGCCTACGAGCAGTACTTC. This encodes CASSQAEGAYEQYF.

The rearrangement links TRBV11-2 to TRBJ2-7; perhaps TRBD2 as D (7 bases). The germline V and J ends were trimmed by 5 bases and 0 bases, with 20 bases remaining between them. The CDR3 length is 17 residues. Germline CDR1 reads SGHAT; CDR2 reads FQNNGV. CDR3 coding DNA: TGTGCCAGCAGCCTTACCGCGGGGGCGGCCTCCTCCTACGAGCAGTACTTC. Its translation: CASSLTAGAASSYEQYF.

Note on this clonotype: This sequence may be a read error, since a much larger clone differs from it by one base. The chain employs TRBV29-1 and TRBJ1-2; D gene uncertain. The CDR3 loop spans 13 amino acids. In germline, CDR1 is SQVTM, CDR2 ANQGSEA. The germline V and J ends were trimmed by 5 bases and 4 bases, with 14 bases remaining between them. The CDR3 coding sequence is TGCAGCGTTATATACATGAACAGCTATGGCTACACCTTC. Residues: CSVIYMNSYGYTF.

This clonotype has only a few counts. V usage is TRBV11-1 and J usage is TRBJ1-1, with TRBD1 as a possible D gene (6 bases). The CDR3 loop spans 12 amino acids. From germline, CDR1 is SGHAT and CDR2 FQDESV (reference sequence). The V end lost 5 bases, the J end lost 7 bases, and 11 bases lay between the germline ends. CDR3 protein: CASSPWGHEAFF. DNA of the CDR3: TGTGCCAGCAGCCCCTGGGGACATGAAGCTTTCTTT.

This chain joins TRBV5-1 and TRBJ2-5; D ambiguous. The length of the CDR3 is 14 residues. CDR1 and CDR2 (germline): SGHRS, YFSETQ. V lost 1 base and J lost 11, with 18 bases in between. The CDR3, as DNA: TGCGCCAGCAGCTTGACCTCACGTCACAATGAGCAGTACTTC. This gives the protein CASSLTSRHNEQYF.

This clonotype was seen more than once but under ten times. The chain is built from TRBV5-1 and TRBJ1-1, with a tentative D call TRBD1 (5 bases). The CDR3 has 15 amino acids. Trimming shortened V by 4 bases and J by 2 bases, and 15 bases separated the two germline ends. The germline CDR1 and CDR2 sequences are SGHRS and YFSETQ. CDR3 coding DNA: TGCGCCAGCAGCCAGGGACCGTTACCCAACACTGAAGCTTTCTTT. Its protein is CASSQGPLPNTEAFF.

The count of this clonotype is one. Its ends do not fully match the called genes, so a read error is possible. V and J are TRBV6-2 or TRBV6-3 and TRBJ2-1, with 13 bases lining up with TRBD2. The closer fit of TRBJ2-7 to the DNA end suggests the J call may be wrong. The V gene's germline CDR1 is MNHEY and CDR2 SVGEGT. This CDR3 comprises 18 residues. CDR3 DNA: TGTGCCAGTAGTTACTCCCCACTAGCGGGGGGGATCTACAATGAGCAGTACTTC. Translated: CASSYSPLAGGIYNEQYF.

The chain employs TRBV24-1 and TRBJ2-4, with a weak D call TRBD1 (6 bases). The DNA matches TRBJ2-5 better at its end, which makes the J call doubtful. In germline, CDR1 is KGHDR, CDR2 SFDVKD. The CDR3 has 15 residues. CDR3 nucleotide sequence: TGTGCCACCAGTGATTTGTGGGCAGGGGAGGAGACCCAGTACTTC. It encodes CATSDLWAGEETQYF.

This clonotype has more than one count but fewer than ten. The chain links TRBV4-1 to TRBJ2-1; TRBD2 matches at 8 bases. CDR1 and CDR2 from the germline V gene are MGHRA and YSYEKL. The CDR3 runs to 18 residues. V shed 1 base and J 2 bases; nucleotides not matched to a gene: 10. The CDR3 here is CASSQGIVAGLAYNEQFF. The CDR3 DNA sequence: TGCGCCAGCAGCCAAGGCATCGTAGCGGGACTGGCCTACAATGAGCAGTTCTTC.